One sample yielded the 30 T cell receptor beta chains listed below, sequenced in a study of blood T cell repertoires in COVID-19 (dated by TCRdb to 2018 to 2021). Library preparation used the immunoSEQ multiplex PCR assay. TCRdb carries this immuneACCESS record with in-frame sequences only. Its versions omit some clonotypes, under half of them owing to an unresolved V gene in the studies checked, with the rest unexplained. A total of 340,000 or so clones appear in this sample, around nine tenths of them only once. 1% of the sample comes from the top ten. The specimen was peripheral blood. These receptors were taken from a man between 45 and 60 years old with active or convalescent COVID-19.

This rearrangement joins TRBV6-1 to TRBJ2-1; D gene ambiguous. The V gene's germline CDR1 is MNHNS and CDR2 SASEGT. This CDR3 is 14 amino acids long. Trimming took off 2 bases at V and 0 bases at J, with 5 bases between the two ends. This CDR3 reads CASSELFSYNEQFF. CDR3 DNA: TGTGCCAGCAGTGAACTGTTCTCCTACAATGAGCAGTTCTTC.

This clone occurred a few times. The V call is TRBV10-3, the J call TRBJ1-1; D remains ambiguous. With 6 bases removed from V and 1 base from J, the gap between germline ends came to 18 bases. There are 16 residues in the CDR3. From germline, CDR1 is ENHRY and CDR2 SYGVKD. CDR3 sequence (DNA): TGTGCCATCAGGAACAGAAGTCCCAATTCGAACACTGAAGCTTTCTTT. It yields the protein CAIRNRSPNSNTEAFF.

The chain has TRBV11-2 and TRBJ2-5; D possibly corresponds to TRBD2 (7 bases). With 5 bases removed from V and 4 bases from J, the gap between germline ends came to 17 bases. Germline V gene lookup returns CDR1 SGHAT and CDR2 FQNNGV. This CDR3 is 15 amino acids long. The CDR3 nucleotides read TGTGCCAGCAGCCTACGGGGGGCTCAAGGAGAGACCCAGTACTTC. This translates into CASSLRGAQGETQYF. The entire variable domain, with the rest obtained from reference TRBV11-2 and TRBJ2-5, is as follows: EAGVAQSPRYKIIEKRQSVAFWCNPISGHATLYWYQQILGQGPKLLIQFQNNGVVDDSQLPKDRFSAERLKGVDSTLKIQPAKLEDSAVYLCASSLRGAQGETQYFGPGTRLLVL.

The chain carries TRBV7-8 and TRBJ1-6, with 7 bases aligning to TRBD1. The V segment lost 5 bases and the J segment 6 bases; nucleotides outside the gene matches: 10. The CDR3 consists of 16 residues. CDR1 is SGHVS, CDR2 FQNEAQ, per germline. This CDR3 is CASSRESTGTNSPLHF. Written as DNA, the CDR3 is TGTGCCAGCAGCCGAGAATCGACAGGGACTAATTCACCCCTCCACTTT.

This clone was detected once. V and J are TRBV25-1 and TRBJ2-5; 8 nucleotides line up with TRBD2. V lost 6 bases to trimming and J lost 2 bases; unmatched junction nucleotides: 8. The V gene's germline CDR1 is MGHDK and CDR2 SYGVNS. This CDR3 is 15 amino acids long. The CDR3 sequence is CASRPGSGDQETQYF. The CDR3 DNA follows: TGTGCCAGCAGGCCGGGTAGCGGGGATCAAGAGACCCAGTACTTC.

The rearrangement joins TRBV6-4 to TRBJ1-2, with D tentatively TRBD1 (5 bases). The germline V gene encodes CDR1 MRHNA and CDR2 SNTAGT. Trimming stripped 3 bases from V and 0 bases from J, with 11 bases between. This CDR3 is built from 15 residues. The CDR3 protein is CASSEGSGSNYGYTF. DNA of the CDR3: TGTGCCAGCAGTGAAGGTTCAGGGTCTAACTATGGCTACACCTTC.

This chain connects TRBV24-1 to TRBJ2-1; TRBD1 aligns across 10 bases. The CDR3 has 15 residues. CDR1 and CDR2 from the germline V gene are KGHDR and SFDVKD. The J segment lost 6 bases and the V segment lost 3 bases, leaving 4 bases of the junction unmatched. The chain's CDR3 is CATSDGGQGSNEQFF. The CDR3, as DNA: TGTGCCACCAGTGATGGGGGACAGGGGTCCAATGAGCAGTTCTTC.

The rearrangement joins TRBV5-1 to TRBJ2-7; D is unclear. Germline assignment: CDR1 SGHRS and CDR2 YFSETQ. Trimming removed 1 base from V and 0 bases from J, with 11 bases in between. This CDR3 region has 15 residues. The CDR3 here is CASSLLQSASYEQYF. Written as DNA, the CDR3 is TGCGCCAGCAGCTTGTTACAGTCCGCCTCCTACGAGCAGTACTTC.

The rearrangement links TRBV29-1 to TRBJ2-1; D is perhaps TRBD2 (5 bases). The CDR3 loop spans 12 amino acids. Trimming cost V 4 bases and J 10 bases, with 14 bases left between them. Germline CDR1 SQVTM, CDR2 ANQGSEA. This CDR3 is CSVAPGSSEQFF. The CDR3 DNA sequence: TGCAGCGTTGCTCCGGGGAGTTCGGAGCAGTTCTTC.

This chain links TRBV6-5 with TRBJ2-7; D is unresolved. There are 15 residues in the CDR3. The V gene lost 0 bases and the J gene lost 3 bases, with 12 bases spanning the gap. Germline CDR1 reads MNHEY; CDR2 reads SVGAGI. The CDR3 DNA follows: TGTGCCAGCAGTTACTCGGTAGGAGTCGGCTACGAGCAGTACTTC. Translated: CASSYSVGVGYEQYF.

The table lists this clone with a count of one. The CDR3 protein is CASSQGRANYGYTF. The CDR3 coding sequence is TGTGCCAGCAGCCAAGGACGGGCTAACTATGGCTACACCTTC. V usage is TRBV3-1 (or the pseudogene TRBV3-2) and J usage is TRBJ1-2; D not resolved. Germline CDR1 LGHDT, CDR2 YNNKEL (reference sequence). There are 14 residues in the CDR3. V was clipped by 1 base and J by 0 bases, with 6 bases between them.

This chain uses TRBV5-6 with TRBJ1-1; D possibly corresponds to TRBD1 (6 bases). V lost 0 bases and J 1 base, leaving 10 bases between the germline ends. The length of the CDR3 is 15 residues. Germline CDR1 SGHDT, CDR2 YYEEEE. The DNA of the CDR3 is TGTGCCAGCAGCTTGGCCAAAGGGGGGAACACTGAAGCTTTCTTT. This codes for CASSLAKGGNTEAFF.

The chain couples TRBV20-1 to TRBJ2-3; 8 positions match TRBD2. With 3 bases clipped from V and 6 bases from J, the junction kept 5 bases outside the gene matches. CDR1 is DFQATT, CDR2 SNEGSKA, per germline (reference sequence). This CDR3 is built from 13 residues. The CDR3 region is CSASSSSGDTQYF. CDR3 nucleotide sequence: TGCAGTGCTAGTAGCTCTAGCGGGGATACGCAGTATTTT.

V gene TRBV2 combines with J gene TRBJ2-1, with 9 bases identical to TRBD1. In germline, CDR1 is SNHLY, CDR2 FYNNEI. With V trimmed by 7 bases and J by 9 bases, 13 bases remained unmatched. The CDR3 has 15 residues. The CDR3 loop reads CASTLEGTGGTEQFF. The DNA for the CDR3 is TGTGCCAGCACCCTCGAAGGAACAGGGGGCACTGAGCAGTTCTTC.

The V gene is TRBV6-1, the J gene TRBJ2-2; 10 bases are shared with TRBD2. The ends lost 4 bases at V and 2 bases at J; junction bases unmatched: 4. Germline loops: CDR1 MNHNS, CDR2 SASEGT. The CDR3 covers 16 residues. The CDR3 protein is CASSASGGANTGELFF. The CDR3 DNA is TGTGCCAGCAGTGCAAGCGGGGGGGCCAACACCGGGGAGCTGTTTTTT.

CDR3 in amino acids: CASSESVGTEAFF. The CDR3 DNA sequence: TGTGCCAGCAGTGAAAGCGTGGGCACTGAAGCTTTCTTT. This chain links TRBV25-1 with TRBJ1-1; D is uncertain. Germline CDR1 is MGHDK and CDR2 is SYGVNS. This CDR3 is built from 13 residues. V gave up 2 bases and J gave up 4 bases, with 8 bases separating them.

The V call is TRBV10-3, the J call TRBJ1-1, with unresolved D. This CDR3 has 13 residues. In germline, CDR1 is ENHRY, CDR2 SYGVKD. Between the trimmed V and J ends, which lost 3 bases and 1 base, there was a span of 6 bases. CDR3 loop: CAISDAGNTEAFF. As DNA, the CDR3 is TGTGCCATCAGTGACGCAGGGAACACTGAAGCTTTCTTT.

This clone has only a few counts. V and J are TRBV5-1 and TRBJ2-7, with 7 bases matching TRBD2. The CDR3 contains 15 residues. Germline V gene lookup returns CDR1 SGHRS and CDR2 YFSETQ. Unmatched junction bases numbered 10, after V lost 3 bases and J lost 4 bases. The CDR3, as DNA: TGCGCCAGCAGCTGGACCGGGACTAAGTCTTACGAGCAGTACTTC. Amino acid sequence: CASSWTGTKSYEQYF.

CDR3 amino acids: CASSATGASGANVLTF. CDR3 nucleotides: TGTGCCAGCAGTGCAACAGGGGCCTCTGGGGCCAACGTCCTGACTTTC. V and J are TRBV28 and TRBJ2-6, with 7 nucleotides matching TRBD1. The length of the CDR3 is 16 residues. V trimming: 5 bases; J trimming: 0 bases; junction bases outside the gene matches: 4. Germline V gene data show CDR1 as MDHEN and CDR2 as SYDVKM.

The chain has TRBV4-1 and TRBJ1-4; TRBD1 agrees at 9 bases. This CDR3 contains 15 residues. The junction had 7 bases not matched to a gene; V was cut back by 4 bases and J by 7 bases. Germline V gives CDR1 MGHRA, CDR2 YSYEKL. The CDR3 DNA sequence: TGCGCCAGCAGCCGGATGACAGGGGGGAGTGAAAAACTGTTTTTT. Amino acids: CASSRMTGGSEKLFF.

This chain uses TRBV3-1 (or the pseudogene TRBV3-2) with TRBJ2-3, with 9 bases matching TRBD2. This CDR3 has 17 residues. The germline V gene has CDR1 LGHDT and CDR2 YNNKEL (reference sequence). The J segment lost 7 bases and the V segment lost 4 bases, leaving 15 bases of the junction unmatched. The CDR3 here is CASSPIVSGGAGNTQYF. CDR3 DNA sequence: TGTGCCAGCAGCCCGATCGTTAGCGGGGGAGCCGGGAATACGCAGTATTTT.

As concerns this clone: This specimen includes other DNA sequences encoding the same CDR3. CDR3 protein: CASSDNRGYTEAFF. CDR3 DNA: TGTGCCAGCAGTGACAACAGGGGTTACACTGAAGCTTTCTTT. This chain links TRBV6-1 with TRBJ1-1, with 7 nucleotides matching TRBD1. V lost 3 bases, J lost 3 bases, and 4 bases stayed unmatched. The CDR3 is 14 amino acids. Germline CDR1 and CDR2: MNHNS and SASEGT.

The CDR3 nucleotides are TGTGCCAGCAGCCCCACTAGTTCCGGGGAGCTGTTTTTT. It translates to CASSPTSSGELFF. The rearrangement links TRBV3-1 (or the pseudogene TRBV3-2) to TRBJ2-2, with a weak D call TRBD2 (5 bases). V was trimmed by 4 bases and J by 6 bases, leaving 9 bases between them. Germline assignment: CDR1 LGHDT and CDR2 YNNKEL (reference sequence). The CDR3 is 13 residues long.

This clone showed up just a few times. This chain connects TRBV28 to TRBJ1-2; TRBD1 matches 7 bases. V shed 4 bases, J shed 8 bases, and the junction held 13 bases outside the gene matches. The CDR3 loop spans 15 amino acids. CDR1 is MDHEN and CDR2 is SYDVKM in the germline V gene. The CDR3 DNA reads as TGTGCCAGCAGTTCGGACGGGACAGCCTTAAGAGGCTACACCTTC. It encodes CASSSDGTALRGYTF.

This clone was counted between two and nine times. One junction end does not reproduce the germline sequence, and a read error may be involved. The chain couples TRBV7-7 to TRBJ1-5; 7 bases are a match to TRBD1. This CDR3 contains 15 residues. Germline V lookup: CDR1 SSHAT, CDR2 FNYEAQ (reference sequence). The CDR3 spells CASSLGGVGNQPQHF. DNA of the CDR3: TGTGCTAGCAGCTTAGGGGGCGTTGGCAATCAGCCCCAGCATTTT.

The V and J genes are TRBV6-5 and TRBJ1-2; 9 bases align to TRBD1. CDR3 length: 15 amino acids. V was clipped by 7 bases and J by 4 bases; unmatched bases: 10. CDR1 is MNHEY and CDR2 is SVGAGI in the germline V gene. CDR3 sequence: CASTTRTGAVYGYTF. CDR3 sequence (DNA): TGTGCCAGCACTACAAGGACAGGGGCCGTCTATGGCTACACCTTC.

The chain carries TRBV7-8 and TRBJ1-6, with 7 bases identical to TRBD1. This CDR3 is built from 15 residues. The germline V gene has CDR1 SGHVS and CDR2 FQNEAQ. V lost 5 bases to trimming and J lost 5 bases; unmatched junction nucleotides: 6. The CDR3 loop is CASSLSTGNNSPLHF. DNA for the CDR3: TGTGCCAGCAGCCTTTCGACAGGGAATAATTCACCCCTCCACTTT.

The V call is TRBV7-2, the J call TRBJ2-1; D not certain. Trimming pared 0 bases from V and 9 bases from J, leaving 15 bases between. The CDR3 has 15 amino acids. The V gene's germline CDR1 is SGHTA and CDR2 FQGNSA. The CDR3, as DNA: TGTGCCAGCAGCTTAGCCCCAATCCCAGGTAGTGAGCAGTTCTTC. Protein sequence: CASSLAPIPGSEQFF.

This clone was counted a single time. The V gene is TRBV2, the J gene TRBJ2-2; TRBD1 matches at 8 bases. The junction had 2 bases not matched to a gene; V was cut back by 8 bases and J by 0 bases. This CDR3 has 14 residues. Germline values: CDR1 SNHLY, CDR2 FYNNEI. CDR3 region: CASGDRPNTGELFF. Written as DNA, the CDR3 is TGTGCCAGCGGGGACAGGCCGAACACCGGGGAGCTGTTTTTT. Combining the CDR3 with reference TRBV2 and TRBJ2-2 gives the whole variable domain EPEVTQTPSHQVTQMGQEVILRCVPISNHLYFYWYRQILGQKVEFLVSFYNNEISEKSEIFDDQFSVERPDGSNFTLKIRSTKLEDSAMYFCASGDRPNTGELFFGEGSRLTVL.

V gene TRBV5-1 combines with J gene TRBJ2-7; a weak D match, TRBD1 (6 bases). CDR3 length: 16 amino acids. Germline V gene data show CDR1 as SGHRS and CDR2 as YFSETQ. V shed 0 bases and J shed 2 bases, with 15 bases lying between them. For the CDR3, the DNA is TGCGCCAGCAGCTTGGTAAAGGGGACACTTACCTACGAGCAGTACTTC. Its translation: CASSLVKGTLTYEQYF.